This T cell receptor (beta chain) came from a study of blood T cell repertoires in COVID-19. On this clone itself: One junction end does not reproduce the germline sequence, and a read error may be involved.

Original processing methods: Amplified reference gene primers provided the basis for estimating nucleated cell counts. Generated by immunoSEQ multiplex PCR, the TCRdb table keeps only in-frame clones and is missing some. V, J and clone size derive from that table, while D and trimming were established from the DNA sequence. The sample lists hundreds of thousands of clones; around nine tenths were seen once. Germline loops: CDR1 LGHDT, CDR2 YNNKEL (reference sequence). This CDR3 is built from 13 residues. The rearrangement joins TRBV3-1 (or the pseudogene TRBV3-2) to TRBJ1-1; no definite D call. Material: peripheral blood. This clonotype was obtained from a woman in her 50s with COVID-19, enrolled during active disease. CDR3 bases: TGTGCCAGCAGCCAAGCGCGTCTCACTGGAGCTTTCTTT. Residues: CASSQARLTGAFF.